The clone carrying this TCR beta chain was detected only a few times. TCRdb itself ran the 5' RACE reads through MiXCR, one entry per CDR3 protein. The sample has fewer than 80,000 distinct CDR3 sequences, around 5.5% seen once. The CDR3 runs 16 residues. Germline V CDR1 and CDR2: MNHEY, SVGAGI. V lost 2 bases, J lost 1 base, and 4 bases stayed unmatched. This specimen belongs to a study of neurological immune-mediated disorders. The sequence was collected from a woman in her twenties or thirties with multiple sclerosis. The rearrangement joins TRBV6-5 to TRBJ2-5; 10 nucleotides agree with TRBD2. The source material was PBMCs. DNA for the CDR3: TGTGCCAGCAGTTACATCCCTAGCGGGGGCCAAGAGACCCAGTACTTC. Its translation is CASSYIPSGGQETQYF.